The subject of this entry is one T cell receptor beta chain. Enrolled during active infection, Seattle patients were then followed longitudinally. The sample originates from a study of blood T cell repertoires in COVID-19. Across the whole study: Italy, Spain and the United States were the sources of the convalescent and acute COVID-19 samples. T cells, B-cell-depleted T cells, or PBMCs provided the cDNA or gDNA that served as material.

In the authors' methods: How many nucleated cells were present was estimated from reference gene primer amplification. The protocol was immunoSEQ multiplex PCR, while the TCRdb copy is restricted to in-frame clones and leaves out a portion. The D gene and trimming were derived from the DNA, and the V and J assignments and clone size from that table. The sample has around 120,000 clones; 85% to 90% are singletons. The sequenced sample was peripheral blood. The sequence was obtained from a woman aged 55-70 years with COVID-19, enrolled during active disease.

CDR3 in amino acids: CASSLQTGITDTQYF. The CDR3 region has the DNA TGTGCCAGCAGCCTACAGACAGGGATCACAGATACGCAGTATTTT. The gene calls are TRBV9 and TRBJ2-3; the match to TRBD1 covers 7 bases. CDR1 is SGDLS, CDR2 YYNGEE, per germline. CDR3 size: 15 residues. The V segment lost 4 bases and the J segment 2 bases; nucleotides outside the gene matches: 7.